This is a list of T cell receptor beta chains from one sample in a study of blood T cell repertoires in COVID-19. Only in-frame clones appear in the TCRdb table, and some are missing; sequencing was by immunoSEQ multiplex PCR. The sample yields more than 150,000 clones, roughly 80% seen once. Material: peripheral blood. The receptors here all came from a human donor in a cohort sampled during active COVID-19. The CDR3 runs from the conserved cysteine through the conserved F or W. D genes are given only for firm matches. Rows may omit the clone size; those that give it use once, few, many or a size class.

CASSEGRSQPQHF | - | TRBV2 | -
CASSKMTGAAYEQYF | - | TRBV27 | -
CASSPYVGLSGELFF | - | TRBV2 | -
CASSQSPLTGAYEQYF | - | TRBV3-1/TRBV3-2 | TRBD1
CAWSPPPVSSYNEQFF | - | TRBV30 | -
CASSPEPGQNNSPLHF | - | TRBV5-4 | -
CALTSGEYNEQFF | - | TRBV30 | TRBD2
CASSLDQAYEQYF | - | TRBV11-2 | -
CASSSERGGPNTGELFF | - | TRBV11-3 | TRBD2
CASSQTGGQMDSPLHF | - | TRBV4-2 | -
CASSPPGRALDGYTF | - | TRBV18 | -
CASSGTSYTQYF | - | TRBV7-8 | TRBD2
CASSKRGIYGYTF | - | TRBV9 | -
CSVARTESYGYTF | - | TRBV29-1 | -
CASSSGHQATEAFF | - | TRBV7-8 | -
CASSQDWLNTEAFF | - | TRBV4-1 | -
CASSYSRGGAYGYTF | - | TRBV6-5 | -
CASSPGGLSYEQYF | - | TRBV7-8 | -
CASSVARGGGPTGELFF | - | TRBV9 | -
CASSFSASSYNSPLHF | once | TRBV6-5 | -
CASSPRTSEGETQYF | - | TRBV3-1/TRBV3-2 | TRBD2
CASSAPRTGVNYYNEQFF | - | TRBV9 | TRBD1
CASSEFTGFSYEQYF | - | TRBV18 | -
CASSLNRGPGTEAFF | - | TRBV5-5 | TRBD1
CASNYLVFHFSGNTIYF | - | TRBV19 | -
CATSDSTGGSGYTF | - | TRBV24-1 | TRBD1
CSATDLNIQYF | - | TRBV20-1 | -
CASSRSLQGNQPQHF | - | TRBV6-5 | -